This passage covers 14 T cell receptor beta chains from one sample sequenced in a study of CD8 T cells in ankylosing spondylitis (dated by TCRdb to about 2017). Libraries were made using 5' RACE. TCRdb lists the instrument as Illumina HiSeq 2500. Using fastp at Q25 and MiXCR, TCRdb reprocessed the public reads and kept productive beta chains. Rows with a matching CDR3 protein are joined into one entry that keeps the most common DNA and genes. The sample table holds about 540,000 distinct CDR3 sequences, of which about 13% were seen once. The ten largest account for 6.8% of the sample. The antigens of these receptors remain unknown. Study-wide findings and limitations: A TCR beta motif of several highly homologous amino acid variants appeared characteristic of blood from ankylosing spondylitis patients.

Source material: blood, either unsorted or a sorted T cell fraction (not recorded which). These receptors originate from a male donor with ankylosing spondylitis.

The genes are TRBV7-2 and TRBJ2-7, with 7 bases aligning to TRBD2. The trim removed 5 bases at V and 4 bases at J, leaving 11 bases unmatched. Looked up from germline, CDR1 is SGHTA and CDR2 is FQGNSA. The CDR3 runs 15 residues. The DNA of the CDR3 is TGTGCCAGCAGCCAATTGACTAGCCTTCCGTACGAGCAGTACTTC. Protein: CASSQLTSLPYEQYF.

V and J are TRBV20-1 and TRBJ2-3; no firm D call. The V end was cut by 1 base, the J end by 6 bases, with 11 bases between. The CDR3 runs to 13 residues. Germline CDR1 reads DFQATT; CDR2 reads SNEGSKA (reference sequence). This CDR3 is CSARVSSADTQYF. DNA for the CDR3: TGCAGTGCTAGAGTATCCAGTGCCGATACGCAGTATTTT.

The sample holds a few counts of this clonotype. The V gene is TRBV29-1, the J gene TRBJ2-7; D is unresolved. From germline, CDR1 is SQVTM and CDR2 ANQGSEA. This CDR3 contains 9 residues. Written as DNA, the CDR3 is TGCCACGAAACCTACGAGCAGTACGTC. Its protein is CHETYEQYV.

The chain recombines TRBV6-1 with TRBJ2-3, with D maybe TRBD2 (5 bases). Trimming left V 7 bases short and J 2 bases short, with 13 bases between. The CDR3 has 14 residues. Germline V gene data show CDR1 as MNHNS and CDR2 as SASEGT. CDR3 in DNA: TGTGCCAGCAAACCCGGTCTAGCCACAGATACGCAGTATTTT. Translation gives CASKPGLATDTQYF.

J is TRBJ2-1 and V is TRBV12-3 or TRBV12-4; the D gene is possibly TRBD2 (5 bases). This CDR3 contains 16 residues. The V and J ends lost 6 bases and 4 bases respectively, with 19 bases between them. DNA of the CDR3: TGTGCCAGCAGGTTTTTGGGTGCGACGGGGTACAATGAGCAGTTCTTC. Protein sequence: CASRFLGATGYNEQFF.

V gene TRBV7-2 combines with J gene TRBJ2-3; 8 bases match TRBD2. Looked up from germline, CDR1 is SGHTA and CDR2 is FQGNSA. This CDR3 contains 16 residues. Trimming at V came to 4 bases and at J to 5 bases, leaving 11 bases not matched to a gene. In DNA, the CDR3 is TGTGCCAGCAGCTCCCGGCGGGGCGGGAGGATAGATACGCAGTATTTT. Amino acid sequence: CASSSRRGGRIDTQYF.

This clonotype came up many times. The chain couples TRBV12-3 or TRBV12-4 to TRBJ1-2; possibly TRBD1 for D (5 bases). The V end lost 6 bases, the J end lost 9 bases, and 23 bases lay between the germline ends. The CDR3 extends over 15 amino acids. CDR3 region: CASSPVIQASYSYTF. The CDR3 coding sequence is TGTGCCAGCAGCCCTGTAATACAGGCGAGTTATAGCTACACCTTC.

This clonotype was recorded at least ten times. The rearrangement uses TRBV29-1 and TRBJ1-2; D is possibly TRBD1 (5 bases). This CDR3 is 15 amino acids long. Between the trimmed V and J ends, which lost 4 bases and 3 bases, there was a span of 18 bases. Germline CDR1 and CDR2: SQVTM and ANQGSEA. The DNA for the CDR3 is TGCAGCGTTGGGGGTTTTGAGGGGCAGGACTATGGCTACACCTTC. This sequence encodes CSVGGFEGQDYGYTF. Full variable domain (rest looked up from reference TRBV29-1 and TRBJ1-2): SAVISQKPSRDICQRGTSLTIQCQVDSQVTMMFWYRQQPGQSLTLIATANQGSEATYESGFVIDKFPISRPNLTFSTLTVSNMSPEDSSIYLCSVGGFEGQDYGYTFGSGTRLTVV.

The chain is built from TRBV11-2 and TRBJ2-7; D remains ambiguous. This CDR3 region has 13 residues. The germline V and J ends were trimmed by 6 bases and 12 bases, with 21 bases remaining between them. The V gene's germline CDR1 is SGHAT and CDR2 FQNNGV. This CDR3 reads CASSQRDGTSTYV. CDR3 DNA: TGTGCCAGCAGTCAGAGAGACGGAACGAGCACGTACGTC.

This clonotype has just a few counts. V and J are TRBV7-9 and TRBJ1-1; 7 bases line up with TRBD1. The CDR3 extends over 14 amino acids. V was pared by 3 bases and J by 7 bases, with 8 bases of the junction left unmatched. CDR1 and CDR2 from the germline V gene are SEHNR and FQNEAQ (reference sequence). CDR3 amino acids: CASSFNRGRGEAFF. The CDR3 DNA reads as TGTGCCAGCAGCTTTAACAGGGGAAGGGGTGAAGCTTTCTTT.

The chain joins TRBV10-3 to TRBJ2-1; no firm D call. Germline loops: CDR1 ENHRY, CDR2 SYGVKD. V was pared by 3 bases and J by 5 bases, with 8 bases between. This CDR3 comprises 13 residues. CDR3 loop: CAISDGGNNEQFF. The CDR3 bases are TGTGCCATCAGTGATGGCGGAAACAATGAGCAGTTCTTC.

This clonotype was seen more than once but under ten times. The chain employs TRBV10-3 and TRBJ2-3; 7 positions match TRBD1. Germline CDR1 is ENHRY and CDR2 is SYGVKD. The CDR3 is made up of 13 amino acids. J gave up 2 bases and V 11 bases, and 7 bases lay outside the gene matches. The CDR3 here is CAVRQGTTDTQYF. The DNA for the CDR3 is TGTGCCGTAAGACAGGGAACCACAGATACGCAGTATTTT.

This clonotype was seen more than once but under ten times. The rearrangement uses TRBV12-3 or TRBV12-4 and TRBJ1-2, with 7 bases fitting TRBD1. Germline trimming cut 7 bases from V and 7 bases from J; bases unmatched to any gene: 9. The length of the CDR3 is 13 residues. The DNA for the CDR3 is TGTGCCAGCACCCCGGGACAGTTGGGTGGCTACACCTTC. It encodes CASTPGQLGGYTF.

In this sample, this clonotype turned up many times. The V gene is TRBV20-1, the J gene TRBJ2-1; D gene uncertain. In germline, CDR1 is DFQATT, CDR2 SNEGSKA (reference sequence). The CDR3 is 12 amino acids. V dropped 4 bases and J dropped 9 bases, with 13 bases sitting between them. CDR3 residues: CSATLGSREQFF. Written as DNA, the CDR3 is TGCAGTGCTACCCTAGGAAGCCGTGAGCAGTTCTTC.